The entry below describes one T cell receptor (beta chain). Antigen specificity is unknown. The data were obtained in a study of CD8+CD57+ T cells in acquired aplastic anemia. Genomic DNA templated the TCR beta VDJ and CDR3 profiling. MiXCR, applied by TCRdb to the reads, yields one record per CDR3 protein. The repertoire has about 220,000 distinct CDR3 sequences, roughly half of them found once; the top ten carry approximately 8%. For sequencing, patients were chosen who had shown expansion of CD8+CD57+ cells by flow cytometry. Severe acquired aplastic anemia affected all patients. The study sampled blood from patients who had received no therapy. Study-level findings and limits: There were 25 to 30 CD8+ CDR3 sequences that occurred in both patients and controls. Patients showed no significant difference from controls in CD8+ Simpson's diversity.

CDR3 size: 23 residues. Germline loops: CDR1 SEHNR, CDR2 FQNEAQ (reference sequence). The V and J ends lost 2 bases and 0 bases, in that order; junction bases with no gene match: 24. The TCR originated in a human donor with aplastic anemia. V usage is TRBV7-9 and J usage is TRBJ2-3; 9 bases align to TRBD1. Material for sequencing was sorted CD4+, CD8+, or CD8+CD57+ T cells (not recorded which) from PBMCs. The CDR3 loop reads CASSLPWGRGGQGKRSSTDTQYF. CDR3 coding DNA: TGTGCCAGCAGCTTACCTTGGGGGAGGGGTGGACAGGGGAAGAGGAGTAGCACAGATACGCAGTATTTT.